This is a list of T cell receptor beta chains from one sample in a study of T cells in Graves' hyperthyroidism and ophthalmopathy. A single record per CDR3 protein comes from TCRdb applying MiXCR to the multiplex PCR reads. The sample has about 210,000 distinct CDR3 sequences, 17% seen once. The material sequenced was blood. Every receptor here comes from a man between 45 and 60 years old with Graves' hyperthyroidism. Both conserved end residues are part of each CDR3.

j_gene | v_gene | CDR3aa
TRBJ1-1 | TRBV30 | CAWGWRTEAFF
TRBJ2-5 | TRBV7-9 | CASSLALGLGIRPKETQYF
TRBJ2-7 | TRBV6-6 | CASSYGGQGYEQYF
TRBJ2-3 | TRBV20-1 | CSAPRTSGRRDTQYF
TRBJ2-1 | TRBV29-1 | CSVGLAVSYNEQFF
TRBJ2-3 | TRBV29-1 | CSAVTQPSSTMAIHRGTDTQYF
TRBJ2-7 | TRBV30 | CAWSKGPSAEQYF
TRBJ1-1 | TRBV4-1 | CASSQWDTLLNTEAFF
TRBJ1-5 | TRBV2 | CASSEVGGDLGKHF
TRBJ2-1 | TRBV2 | CASGIDSYNEQFF
TRBJ2-3 | TRBV18 | CASSPGLAQSTDTQYF
TRBJ2-1 | TRBV2 | CASNIADEYNEQFF
TRBJ1-5 | TRBV20-1 | CSAVQLHSNQPQHF
TRBJ1-1 | TRBV11-2 | CASSSLRRVREAFF
TRBJ1-3 | TRBV12-3/TRBV12-4 | CASSIRGSGNTIYF
TRBJ2-3 | TRBV7-9 | CASSVTDTQYF
TRBJ2-5 | TRBV19 | CASSMRGTGVGETQYF
TRBJ1-1 | TRBV19 | CASSIGRTMNTEAFF
TRBJ2-1 | TRBV11-3 | CASSSGGPNEQFF
TRBJ2-7 | TRBV20-1 | CSARDEGYRYEQYF
TRBJ2-5 | TRBV20-1 | CSARGASQETQYF
TRBJ1-2 | TRBV11-2 | CASSLDRGTQGGYTF
TRBJ1-1 | TRBV12-3/TRBV12-4 | CASSLMGMDTEAFF
TRBJ1-1 | TRBV12-3/TRBV12-4 | CASSFWGQGTEAFF
TRBJ1-1 | TRBV5-1 | CASTRDSMNTEAFF
TRBJ2-1 | TRBV27 | CASRLAGGYNEQFF
TRBJ2-2 | TRBV28 | CASSFNRGRGTGELFF
TRBJ1-5 | TRBV20-1 | CSARENSLQHF
TRBJ1-1 | TRBV12-3/TRBV12-4 | CASSSGTGNTEAFF
TRBJ2-3 | TRBV11-2 | CASSLGAGTGATDTQYF
TRBJ1-5 | TRBV18 | CASSPTNGGGQPQHF
TRBJ2-5 | TRBV12-3/TRBV12-4 | CASSPLGQGLETQYF
TRBJ2-1 | TRBV5-1 | CASSLGTSSYNEQFF
TRBJ1-1 | TRBV28 | CASSWALNTEAFF
TRBJ2-7 | TRBV4-1 | CASSQVGASYEQYF
TRBJ2-3 | TRBV5-1 | CASSLVAVAGDTQYF
TRBJ2-7 | TRBV27 | CASSFRQTSSEQYF
TRBJ2-7 | TRBV28 | CATVSVGRSSYEQYF
TRBJ2-7 | TRBV15 | CATSGTWGSYEQYF
TRBJ1-2 | TRBV12-3/TRBV12-4 | CASSLESGDGYTF
TRBJ1-2 | TRBV2 | CASSEDGGSYGYTF
TRBJ2-5 | TRBV29-1 | CSVDLGGRGTQYF
TRBJ2-2 | TRBV28 | CASSPPPPRELFF
TRBJ2-5 | TRBV11-2 | CASSPDRETQYF
TRBJ2-2 | TRBV4-1 | CASSQEPSGWNTGELFF
TRBJ2-5 | TRBV4-1 | CASSQPGGREYF
TRBJ1-1 | TRBV18 | CASSRDSETLNTEAFF
TRBJ2-1 | TRBV28 | CATLSTGNYNEQFF
TRBJ2-5 | TRBV9 | CASSVVGGMETQYF
TRBJ2-3 | TRBV19 | CASTRFGGSTDTQYF